The next 2 T cell receptor beta chains were all read from a single sample in a study of T cell repertoires in cytomegalovirus infection. MiXCR, run by TCRdb on the reads, gives a single entry per CDR3 protein. Of some 180,000 distinct CDR3 sequences listed, about 20% were seen once; the top ten hold under 3.5%. Sequencing was performed on PBMCs. These receptors came from a human donor in good health (CMV status not recorded). Some clones in this sample may be carry-over from other donors' samples.

In this sample, this clonotype turned up many times. V usage is TRBV7-2 and J usage is TRBJ2-7; 13 bases align to TRBD2. Germline trimming cut 2 bases from V and 6 bases from J; bases unmatched to any gene: 1. The length of the CDR3 is 14 residues. Germline V CDR1 and CDR2: SGHTA, FQGNSA. CDR3 sequence reads: CASSLTSGRAEQYF. In DNA, the CDR3 is TGTGCCAGCAGCTTAACTAGCGGGAGGGCCGAGCAGTACTTC.

J is TRBJ1-4 and V is TRBV12-3 or TRBV12-4; 9 positions agree with TRBD1. This CDR3 spans 14 amino acids. The ends lost 3 bases at V and 6 bases at J; junction bases unmatched: 2. This CDR3 is CASSLGTGYEKLFF. The CDR3, as DNA: TGTGCCAGCAGTTTGGGGACAGGGTATGAAAAACTGTTTTTT.